The rows below give T cell receptor beta chains drawn from one sample of a study of shared clonotypes between healthy human individuals. TCRdb keeps only in-frame clones here, not all; method: immunoSEQ multiplex PCR. The sample includes under 650,000 clones, 90% to 96% seen only once; the top ten take approximately 0.062%. Sequenced sample: naive CD4+ T cells sorted from blood. These receptors came from a woman younger than 45 in good health. Both conserved end residues are part of each CDR3. Some rows have no size entry. The others give once, few or many, or a class for an expanded clone.

clone_size,j_call,v_call,cdr3_aa
.,TRBJ2-2,TRBV5-1,CASSLEGLTGELFF
once,TRBJ2-7,TRBV10-3,CAISESESGASYEQYF
.,TRBJ2-1,TRBV5-1,CASSLVASPGGEQFF
.,TRBJ1-5,TRBV4-1,CASSPPGQGVLGNQPQHF
.,TRBJ1-2,TRBV4-1,CASSQEAAHGGYGYTF
once,TRBJ1-3,TRBV5-1,CASSLQVLSGNTIYF
.,TRBJ1-3,TRBV7-9,CASSLEGQQDGNTIYF
.,TRBJ1-5,TRBV28,CASRLQGNQPQHF
.,TRBJ2-7,TRBV6-1,CASSELISSYEQYF
.,TRBJ1-2,TRBV28,CASSPQRPVVTGYTF
once,TRBJ2-1,TRBV18,CASRREASYNEQFF
.,TRBJ2-5,TRBV18,CASSPSRDGEETQYF
.,TRBJ1-1,TRBV19,CASSRRGAPWTEAFF
.,TRBJ1-1,TRBV28,CASSWGTGLMNTEAFF
.,TRBJ2-7,TRBV5-1,CASSRGQGAEQYF
.,TRBJ2-7,TRBV25-1,CASGVGLDQQYF
.,TRBJ2-3,TRBV5-1,CASSPSGNMADTQYF
.,TRBJ1-1,TRBV30,CAWDGGYVSEAFF
.,TRBJ2-2,TRBV10-2,CASSEPPSGTAGELFF
.,TRBJ2-6,TRBV9,CASSFMTGGGSGANVLTF
.,TRBJ1-2,TRBV6-6,CASSYDREVGYTF
.,TRBJ2-7,TRBV28,CASSTRHYEQYF
.,TRBJ1-5,TRBV2,CASSDLYSNQPQHF
.,TRBJ1-2,TRBV7-2,CASSSSTGDPGGYTF
few,TRBJ2-7,TRBV4-1,CASSDQNSGRKTYEQYF
.,TRBJ2-7,TRBV4-1,CASSRKGQGGEQYF